These 9 T cell receptor beta chains share one sample of origin, sequenced in a study of shared clonotypes between healthy human individuals. Libraries were prepared by immunoSEQ multiplex PCR; TCRdb keeps only in-frame clonotypes and omits some of them. The table lists about 2 million clones, 85% to 95% of them singletons. Material for sequencing was naive CD4+ T cells sorted from blood. Subset specified: CD45RA+ positively selected. The receptors were gathered from a man between 18 and 35 years old in good health.

The chain has TRBV11-3 and TRBJ2-7, with D perhaps matching TRBD1 or TRBD2 (5 bases each). Trimming took off 5 bases at V and 2 bases at J, with 13 bases between the two ends. Germline-derived CDR1 and CDR2 are SGHNT and YENEEA. The length of the CDR3 is 14 residues. The CDR3 DNA follows: TGTGCCAGCAGCCTGGAAGGGACGGCCTACGAGCAGTACTTC. Amino acid sequence: CASSLEGTAYEQYF.

The rearrangement links TRBV7-2 to TRBJ1-2, with 9 bases identical to TRBD1. This CDR3 region has 14 residues. Germline V gene data show CDR1 as SGHTA and CDR2 as FQGNSA. V lost 3 bases to trimming and J lost 5 bases; unmatched junction nucleotides: 4. In DNA, the CDR3 is TGTGCCAGCAGCTTCTATGGGACAGGGTATGGCTACACCTTC. It is translated as CASSFYGTGYGYTF.

The chain joins TRBV4-1 to TRBJ2-7; 11 bases are shared with TRBD2. The CDR3 length is 18 residues. J gave up 2 bases and V 3 bases, and 12 bases lay outside the gene matches. Germline V gene data show CDR1 as MGHRA and CDR2 as YSYEKL. The CDR3 DNA reads TGCGCCAGCAGCCATCCTAGCGGGGGGACCTCACGGACCTACGAGCAGTACTTC. It is translated as CASSHPSGGTSRTYEQYF.

Note on this clone: The junction differs from germline at one of its ends, possibly a read error. The same CDR3 also results from other DNA sequences found in this sample. The chain combines TRBV11-2 with TRBJ2-5, with D perhaps matching TRBD2 (5 bases). Germline CDR1 and CDR2: SGHAT and FQNNGV. There are 12 residues in the CDR3. The CDR3 loop is CASSLDLGAQYF. Written as DNA, the CDR3 is TGTGCCAGCAGTTTAGATCTGGGAGCCCAGTACTTC. Drawing the rest from reference TRBV11-2 and TRBJ2-5, the complete variable domain is EAGVAQSPRYKIIEKRQSVAFWCNPISGHATLYWYQQILGQGPKLLIQFQNNGVVDDSQLPKDRFSAERLKGVDSTLKIQPAKLEDSAVYLCASSLDLGAQYFGPGTRLLVL.

V usage is TRBV6-1 and J usage is TRBJ2-3; D is unclear. V was pared by 2 bases and J by 0 bases, with 9 bases between. Germline V CDR1 and CDR2: MNHNS, SASEGT. The CDR3 runs 15 residues. In nucleotides, the CDR3 is TGTGCCAGCAGTGAAAGCGACACTAGCACAGATACGCAGTATTTT. Its translation: CASSESDTSTDTQYF.

J is TRBJ1-2 and V is TRBV7-9; tentatively, D is TRBD1 (6 bases). Germline V gene data show CDR1 as SEHNR and CDR2 as FQNEAQ (reference sequence). V gave up 11 bases and J gave up 4 bases, with 23 bases separating them. This CDR3 comprises 15 residues. The CDR3 sequence: CAGNGGPLRGYGYTF. The CDR3 bases are TGTGCCGGCAACGGGGGGCCCCTTCGGGGCTATGGCTACACCTTC.

The chain joins TRBV19 to TRBJ1-5; TRBD1 might be the D (5 bases). The CDR3 spans 15 residues. In germline, CDR1 is LNHDA, CDR2 SQIVND (reference sequence). With 4 bases removed from V and 0 bases from J, the gap between germline ends came to 10 bases. The CDR3 sequence: CASSTHQGSNQPQHF. The CDR3 DNA reads as TGTGCCAGTAGTACGCATCAGGGTAGCAATCAGCCCCAGCATTTT.

The CDR3 loop is CASGILPYEQYF. CDR3 DNA sequence: TGTGCCAGCGGAATTCTACCCTACGAGCAGTACTTC. The chain uses TRBV2 and TRBJ2-7; unclear D gene. V was cut by 8 bases and J by 2 bases, with 10 bases left in between. Germline loops: CDR1 SNHLY, CDR2 FYNNEI. The CDR3 is 12 residues long.

The rearrangement uses TRBV6-1 and TRBJ2-2; D not resolved. In germline, CDR1 is MNHNS, CDR2 SASEGT. V dropped 5 bases and J dropped 7 bases, with 5 bases sitting between them. CDR3 size: 11 residues. Here the CDR3 reads CASSSRGELFF. The CDR3 DNA reads TGTGCCAGCAGTTCCCGCGGGGAGCTGTTTTTT.